These T cell receptor beta chains were read from a single sample in a study of T cell clones after liver transplantation. Only in-frame clones appear in the TCRdb table, and some are missing; sequencing was by immunoSEQ multiplex PCR. The sample lists roughly 100,000 clones, about 86% occurring once. Sequenced material: CD4+ T cells from blood, taken roughly 50 months after liver transplant. The source of these receptors is a human patient who received a liver transplant. Some of these T cells may belong to the graft donor. Each CDR3 is given with its conserved first and last residue. A D gene is named only where the DNA matches it firmly. Not all rows give a size; the values are once, few, many and, for expanded clones, a class.

abundance: NA; j_gene: TRBJ2-7; d_gene: NA; v_gene: TRBV5-6; CDR3aa: CASSLGPRPNEQYF; CDR3nt: TGTGCCAGCAGTTTGGGACCCAGGCCCAACGAGCAGTACTTC
abundance: NA; j_gene: TRBJ2-3; d_gene: NA; v_gene: TRBV14; CDR3aa: CASSVHGLSADTQYF; CDR3nt: TGTGCCAGCAGCGTCCATGGCCTATCGGCAGATACGCAGTATTTT
abundance: once; j_gene: TRBJ1-4; d_gene: TRBD1; v_gene: TRBV5-1; CDR3aa: CASTFTGQGVEKLFF; CDR3nt: TGCGCCAGCACCTTCACGGGACAGGGGGTGGAAAAACTGTTTTTT
abundance: NA; j_gene: TRBJ2-1; d_gene: NA; v_gene: TRBV4-1; CDR3aa: CASSQEFGKNEQFF; CDR3nt: TGCGCCAGCAGCCAAGAATTCGGTAAGAATGAGCAGTTCTTC
abundance: NA; j_gene: TRBJ1-6; d_gene: NA; v_gene: TRBV12-2; CDR3aa: CASRLEANSPLHF; CDR3nt: TGTGCAAGTCGCTTAGAGGCCAATTCACCCCTCCACTTT
abundance: few; j_gene: TRBJ1-2; d_gene: NA; v_gene: TRBV19; CDR3aa: CASCSSLWYGYTF; CDR3nt: TGTGCCAGCTGCTCTAGTTTGTGGTATGGCTACACCTTC
abundance: NA; j_gene: TRBJ1-1; d_gene: NA; v_gene: TRBV19; CDR3aa: CASSPRGVNTEAFF; CDR3nt: TGTGCCAGTAGCCCGCGGGGGGTGAACACTGAAGCTTTCTTT
abundance: NA; j_gene: TRBJ2-2; d_gene: NA; v_gene: TRBV28; CDR3aa: CASSLGLFNTGELFF; CDR3nt: TGTGCCAGCAGTTTGGGGCTTTTTAACACCGGGGAGCTGTTTTTT
abundance: NA; j_gene: TRBJ2-3; d_gene: NA; v_gene: TRBV19; CDR3aa: CASSIALSSYTQYF; CDR3nt: TGTGCCAGTAGTATAGCTCTATCCTCGTATACGCAGTATTTT
abundance: NA; j_gene: TRBJ1-5; d_gene: TRBD1; v_gene: TRBV4-3; CDR3aa: CASSRQQGQPQHF; CDR3nt: TGCGCCAGCAGCCGACAACAGGGGCAGCCCCAGCATTTT
abundance: NA; j_gene: TRBJ2-3; d_gene: NA; v_gene: TRBV19; CDR3aa: CASSITGTDTQYF; CDR3nt: TGTGCCAGTAGTATCACTGGAACAGATACGCAGTATTTT
abundance: NA; j_gene: TRBJ2-2; d_gene: TRBD2; v_gene: TRBV4-1; CDR3aa: CASSQDAGAGELFF; CDR3nt: TGCGCCAGCAGCCAAGACGCGGGAGCCGGGGAGCTGTTTTTT
abundance: NA; j_gene: TRBJ1-1; d_gene: NA; v_gene: TRBV12-5; CDR3aa: CASGLSTEAFF; CDR3nt: TGTGCTAGTGGTTTGTCTACTGAAGCTTTCTTT
abundance: once; j_gene: TRBJ1-2; d_gene: NA; v_gene: TRBV29-1; CDR3aa: CSVDGRGQYGYTF; CDR3nt: TGCAGCGTTGATGGCAGGGGACAATATGGCTACACCTTC
abundance: NA; j_gene: TRBJ1-6; d_gene: NA; v_gene: TRBV7-8; CDR3aa: CASSRPNRGNSPLHF; CDR3nt: TGTGCCAGCAGCCGTCCCAATCGGGGGAATTCACCCCTCCACTTT
abundance: NA; j_gene: TRBJ2-4; d_gene: TRBD1; v_gene: TRBV29-1; CDR3aa: CSVSPTGPNIQYF; CDR3nt: TGCAGCGTCTCTCCGACAGGGCCAAACATTCAGTACTTC
abundance: NA; j_gene: TRBJ1-2; d_gene: TRBD1; v_gene: TRBV5-4; CDR3aa: CASGDRGDRYTF; CDR3nt: TGTGCCAGCGGAGACAGGGGTGATCGCTACACCTTC
abundance: once; j_gene: TRBJ2-3; d_gene: NA; v_gene: TRBV2; CDR3aa: CASRTSGRDTQYF; CDR3nt: TGTGCCAGCAGAACTTCGGGGAGGGATACGCAGTATTTT
abundance: NA; j_gene: TRBJ2-7; d_gene: TRBD2; v_gene: TRBV2; CDR3aa: CASRGRLAGVSHEQYF; CDR3nt: TGTGCCAGCAGGGGAAGACTAGCGGGAGTAAGCCACGAGCAGTACTTC
abundance: NA; j_gene: TRBJ2-3; d_gene: NA; v_gene: TRBV6-5; CDR3aa: CATYGGATDTQYF; CDR3nt: TGTGCCACCTACGGCGGGGCTACAGATACGCAGTATTTT
abundance: few; j_gene: TRBJ1-1; d_gene: NA; v_gene: TRBV29-1; CDR3aa: CSVGTPQGPTEAFF; CDR3nt: TGCAGCGTTGGAACCCCCCAGGGGCCAACTGAAGCTTTCTTT
abundance: NA; j_gene: TRBJ2-7; d_gene: TRBD2; v_gene: TRBV5-1; CDR3aa: CASSPLKTGLADEQYF; CDR3nt: TGCGCCAGCAGCCCCCTTAAGACGGGACTAGCGGACGAGCAGTACTTC
abundance: NA; j_gene: TRBJ2-4; d_gene: NA; v_gene: TRBV6-6; CDR3aa: CASSLWGVNIQYF; CDR3nt: TGTGCCAGCAGTTTATGGGGCGTAAACATTCAGTACTTC
abundance: NA; j_gene: TRBJ2-3; d_gene: TRBD2; v_gene: TRBV7-9; CDR3aa: CASSPGLAGSTDTQYF; CDR3nt: TGTGCCAGCAGCCCCGGACTAGCGGGAAGCACAGATACGCAGTATTTT
abundance: once; j_gene: TRBJ2-2; d_gene: TRBD1; v_gene: TRBV4-2; CDR3aa: CASSQDWGTGAGTGELFF; CDR3nt: TGTGCCAGCAGCCAAGATTGGGGGACAGGGGCGGGCACCGGGGAGCTGTTTTTT
abundance: NA; j_gene: TRBJ1-2; d_gene: NA; v_gene: TRBV7-8; CDR3aa: CASSPTLRDGYTF; CDR3nt: TGTGCCAGCAGCCCTACCCTAAGGGATGGCTACACCTTC
abundance: NA; j_gene: TRBJ2-2; d_gene: TRBD1; v_gene: TRBV27; CDR3aa: CATRARQGPGELFF; CDR3nt: TGTGCCACCCGAGCAAGACAGGGGCCCGGGGAGCTGTTTTTT
abundance: NA; j_gene: TRBJ2-5; d_gene: TRBD1; v_gene: TRBV18; CDR3aa: CASTYRGGYQETQYF; CDR3nt: TGTGCCAGCACCTACAGGGGCGGGTACCAAGAGACCCAGTACTTC
abundance: NA; j_gene: TRBJ1-6; d_gene: TRBD1; v_gene: TRBV30; CDR3aa: CACPGQGNSPLHF; CDR3nt: TGTGCCTGTCCGGGACAGGGGAATTCACCCCTCCACTTT
abundance: NA; j_gene: TRBJ2-3; d_gene: TRBD1; v_gene: TRBV4-3; CDR3aa: CASSTGGPDTQYF; CDR3nt: TGCGCCAGCAGCACAGGGGGCCCAGATACGCAGTATTTT
abundance: NA; j_gene: TRBJ2-7; d_gene: TRBD1; v_gene: TRBV19; CDR3aa: CASRKTGTSYEQYF; CDR3nt: TGTGCCAGTAGGAAGACAGGGACCTCCTACGAGCAGTACTTC
abundance: NA; j_gene: TRBJ2-3; d_gene: TRBD2; v_gene: TRBV7-9; CDR3aa: CASSLVAGRARDTQYF; CDR3nt: TGTGCCAGCAGCTTAGTAGCGGGGCGGGCGAGAGATACGCAGTATTTT
abundance: NA; j_gene: TRBJ2-5; d_gene: NA; v_gene: TRBV28; CDR3aa: CASKIQETQYF; CDR3nt: TGTGCCAGCAAAATACAAGAGACCCAGTACTTC
abundance: NA; j_gene: TRBJ1-2; d_gene: NA; v_gene: TRBV27; CDR3aa: CASSPNGRAGYGYTF; CDR3nt: TGTGCCAGCAGTCCCAACGGCAGGGCGGGGTATGGCTACACCTTC
abundance: NA; j_gene: TRBJ1-1; d_gene: TRBD1; v_gene: TRBV4-1; CDR3aa: CASSLETGAWVNTEAFF; CDR3nt: TGCGCCAGCAGCCTAGAGACAGGGGCCTGGGTGAACACTGAAGCTTTCTTT
abundance: NA; j_gene: TRBJ1-1; d_gene: NA; v_gene: TRBV5-1; CDR3aa: CASSLVGGPNTEAFF; CDR3nt: TGCGCCAGCAGCTTGGTCGGGGGGCCGAACACTGAAGCTTTCTTT
abundance: NA; j_gene: TRBJ1-1; d_gene: NA; v_gene: TRBV7-3; CDR3aa: CASRLGENTEAFF; CDR3nt: TGTGCCAGCAGACTCGGAGAAAACACTGAAGCTTTCTTT
abundance: NA; j_gene: TRBJ2-7; d_gene: TRBD1; v_gene: TRBV10-2; CDR3aa: CASSETGTATYEQYF; CDR3nt: TGCGCCAGCAGTGAAACCGGGACAGCCACCTACGAGCAGTACTTC
abundance: NA; j_gene: TRBJ2-2; d_gene: TRBD1; v_gene: TRBV7-8; CDR3aa: CASSLQFGQGGTGELFF; CDR3nt: TGTGCCAGCAGCCTTCAGTTCGGACAGGGAGGCACCGGGGAGCTGTTTTTT
abundance: NA; j_gene: TRBJ2-1; d_gene: NA; v_gene: TRBV5-1; CDR3aa: CASSSPLYNEQFF; CDR3nt: TGCGCCAGCAGCTCACCGTTGTACAATGAGCAGTTCTTC
abundance: NA; j_gene: TRBJ1-4; d_gene: NA; v_gene: TRBV2; CDR3aa: CASRATDWEEKLFF; CDR3nt: TGTGCCAGCAGGGCAACGGACTGGGAAGAAAAACTGTTTTTT
abundance: NA; j_gene: TRBJ2-2; d_gene: NA; v_gene: TRBV19; CDR3aa: CASSITGELFF; CDR3nt: TGTGCCAGTAGTATAACCGGGGAGCTGTTTTTT
abundance: NA; j_gene: TRBJ2-1; d_gene: NA; v_gene: TRBV7-2; CDR3aa: CASSFKVSYNEQFF; CDR3nt: TGTGCCAGCAGCTTCAAGGTATCCTACAATGAGCAGTTCTTC
abundance: NA; j_gene: TRBJ2-1; d_gene: TRBD2; v_gene: TRBV27; CDR3aa: CASKGGLQREGSYNEQFF; CDR3nt: TGTGCCAGCAAAGGGGGACTCCAGCGGGAGGGCTCCTACAATGAGCAGTTCTTC
abundance: NA; j_gene: TRBJ1-5; d_gene: NA; v_gene: TRBV6-1; CDR3aa: CASKLGAGNQPQHF; CDR3nt: TGTGCCAGCAAACTCGGGGCAGGGAATCAGCCCCAGCATTTT
abundance: once; j_gene: TRBJ2-1; d_gene: TRBD2; v_gene: TRBV6-4; CDR3aa: CASSRLAGAGEQFF; CDR3nt: TGTGCCAGCAGTCGTCTAGCGGGGGCGGGTGAGCAGTTCTTC
abundance: NA; j_gene: TRBJ2-7; d_gene: NA; v_gene: TRBV19; CDR3aa: CASSIGVIYEQYF; CDR3nt: TGTGCCAGTAGTATCGGAGTTATATACGAGCAGTACTTC
abundance: NA; j_gene: TRBJ2-1; d_gene: TRBD2; v_gene: TRBV29-1; CDR3aa: CSVEVPPPLAGGPYNEQFF; CDR3nt: TGCAGCGTTGAAGTGCCCCCCCCACTAGCGGGAGGGCCTTACAATGAGCAGTTCTTC